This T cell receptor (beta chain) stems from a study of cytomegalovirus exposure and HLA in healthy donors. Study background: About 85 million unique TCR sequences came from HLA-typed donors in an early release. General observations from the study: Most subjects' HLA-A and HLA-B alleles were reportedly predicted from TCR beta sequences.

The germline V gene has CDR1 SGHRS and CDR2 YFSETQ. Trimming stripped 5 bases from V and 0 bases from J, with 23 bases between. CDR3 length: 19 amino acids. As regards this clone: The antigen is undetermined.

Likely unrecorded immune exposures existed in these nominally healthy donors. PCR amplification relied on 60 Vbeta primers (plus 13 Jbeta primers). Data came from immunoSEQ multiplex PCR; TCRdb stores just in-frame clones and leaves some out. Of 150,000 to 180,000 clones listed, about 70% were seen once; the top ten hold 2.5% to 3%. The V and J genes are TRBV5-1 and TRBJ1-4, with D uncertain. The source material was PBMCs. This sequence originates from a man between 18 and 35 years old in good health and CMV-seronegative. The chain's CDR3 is CASSIFEIEQHATNEKLFF. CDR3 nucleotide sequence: TGCGCCAGCAGTATTTTTGAAATTGAACAGCATGCAACTAATGAAAAACTGTTTTTT.